Below are 26 T cell receptor beta chains sequenced from a single sample in a study of radiation and T cells in renal cell carcinoma (dated by TCRdb to about 2020). This specimen's time point label, per the study, means: blood 2 weeks post-SBRT. This specimen's treatment or condition label, per the study, means: 15 Gy SBRT to primary tumor, nephrectomy 4 weeks later. Library prep was done by the immunoSEQ multiplex PCR assay. Held by TCRdb, this immuneACCESS table contains in-frame sequences only and omits some clones. Under half of the omission traces to an unresolved V gene where checked; the cause of the rest is unknown. The sample table lists roughly 78,000 clones, about four fifths of them with a count of one. Nearly 6% of the sample rests with the top ten. The sequencing used blood, collected from a patient whose treatment included radiotherapy and nephrectomy. All receptors come from a man aged 55 to 69 with renal cell carcinoma.

The J gene is TRBJ1-4, the V gene TRBV20-1, with D hard to call. The CDR3 has 10 residues. Per germline, CDR1 DFQATT and CDR2 SNEGSKA (reference sequence). V was clipped by 6 bases and J by 6 bases, with 5 bases between them. The CDR3 bases are TGCAGTGCGTTACATGAAAAACTGTTTTTT. Protein: CSALHEKLFF.

The V gene is TRBV9, the J gene TRBJ2-2, with D maybe TRBD1 (6 bases). Trimming removed 0 bases from V and 1 base from J, with 16 bases in between. The CDR3 is 18 amino acids. Germline assignment: CDR1 SGDLS and CDR2 YYNGEE. Here the CDR3 reads CASSVGRMGALNTGELFF. The CDR3 DNA reads as TGTGCCAGCAGCGTAGGTAGGATGGGGGCATTGAACACCGGGGAGCTGTTTTTT.

V usage is TRBV7-8 and J usage is TRBJ1-5; D not resolved. The CDR3 is 16 residues long. Trimming took off 5 bases at V and 6 bases at J, with 20 bases between the two ends. Per the germline V gene, CDR1 is SGHVS and CDR2 is FQNEAQ. CDR3 region: CASSPPRLGFGQPQHF. For the CDR3, the DNA is TGTGCCAGCAGCCCTCCCCGGTTGGGGTTCGGTCAGCCCCAGCATTTT.

The rearrangement joins TRBV7-6 to TRBJ2-3; 15 bases agree with TRBD2. Germline assignment: CDR1 SGHVS and CDR2 FNYEAQ. CDR3 size: 18 residues. V lost 4 bases to trimming and J lost 2 bases; unmatched junction nucleotides: 7. Here the CDR3 reads CASSSGGLAGGATDTQYF. As DNA, the CDR3 is TGTGCCAGCAGCTCCGGCGGACTAGCGGGAGGGGCCACAGATACGCAGTATTTT. The full variable domain, in which reference TRBV7-6 and TRBJ2-3 provide the parts outside the CDR3, is GAGVSQSPRYKVTKRGQDVALRCDPISGHVSLYWYRQALGQGPEFLTYFNYEAQQDKSGLPNDRFSAERPEGSISTLTIQRTEQRDSAMYRCASSSGGLAGGATDTQYFGPGTRLTVL.

The chain's CDR3 is CASTPPHPSTDTQYF. CDR3 nucleotides: TGTGCCAGCACCCCACCCCACCCGAGCACAGATACGCAGTATTTT. This sequence joins TRBV13 and TRBJ2-3, with D unresolved. Per germline, CDR1 PRHDT and CDR2 FYEKMQ (reference sequence). CDR3 length: 15 amino acids. Trimming stripped 7 bases from V and 0 bases from J, with 14 bases between.

The gene calls are TRBV7-2 and TRBJ2-3; 8 nucleotides line up with TRBD2. The CDR3 is 17 residues long. Germline values: CDR1 SGHTA, CDR2 FQGNSA. Trimming took 5 bases from V and 1 from J; bases not matched to a gene: 11. The CDR3 DNA follows: TGTGCCAGCAGCCCAGGTGGGGTAGCGGGGCGCACAGATACGCAGTATTTT. Its protein product is CASSPGGVAGRTDTQYF.

The V call is TRBV25-1, the J call TRBJ1-2; TRBD1 might be the D (5 bases). Looked up from germline, CDR1 is MGHDK and CDR2 is SYGVNS. V was shortened by 6 bases and J by 6 bases, with 14 bases between the two germline ends. The CDR3 extends over 13 amino acids. The CDR3 spells CASRGQGPDGYTF. The CDR3 nucleotides read TGTGCCAGCAGGGGGCAGGGTCCCGATGGCTACACCTTC.

This chain connects TRBV28 to TRBJ1-2, with D unclear. V lost 2 bases, J lost 8 bases, and 9 bases lay in between. In germline, CDR1 is MDHEN, CDR2 SYDVKM. The CDR3 extends over 12 amino acids. This CDR3 is CASSLQVRGYTF. CDR3 coding DNA: TGTGCCAGCAGTTTACAGGTCCGGGGCTACACCTTC.

This chain connects TRBV18 to TRBJ1-1; 11 bases match TRBD1. This CDR3 comprises 17 residues. The germline gives CDR1 KGHSH, CDR2 LQKENI. Germline trimming cut 3 bases from V and 6 bases from J; bases unmatched to any gene: 12. The CDR3 nucleotides are TGTGCCAGCTCACCCCTAGGACAGGGGGCTTTATTCCCTGAAGCTTTCTTT. This translates into CASSPLGQGALFPEAFF.

This sequence joins TRBV7-9 and TRBJ2-3; TRBD2 matches 7 bases. V trimming: 5 bases; J trimming: 2 bases; junction bases outside the gene matches: 10. Germline CDR1 is SEHNR and CDR2 is FQNEAQ (reference sequence). CDR3 size: 16 residues. The CDR3 reads CASSQTSAPHTDTQYF. The CDR3 DNA is TGTGCCAGCAGCCAAACTAGCGCCCCACACACAGATACGCAGTATTTT.

This clone was found once. The rearrangement links TRBV5-6 to TRBJ2-5; possible D gene TRBD2, 6 bases. This CDR3 is 15 amino acids long. CDR1 is SGHDT, CDR2 YYEEEE, per germline. The ends were cut back, 0 bases at V and 5 bases at J, with 14 bases in the middle. CDR3 loop: CASSLVMEGRETQYF. Written as DNA, the CDR3 is TGTGCCAGCAGCTTGGTGATGGAGGGGAGGGAGACCCAGTACTTC.

V is TRBV7-2 and J is TRBJ2-5, with D tentatively TRBD1 (6 bases). This CDR3 is built from 14 residues. CDR1 and CDR2 from the germline V gene are SGHTA and FQGNSA. Trimming took 6 bases from V and 5 from J, leaving 16 bases between them. This CDR3 is CASRPTGNRETQYF. The CDR3 DNA follows: TGTGCCAGCAGGCCCACAGGGAATCGTGAGACCCAGTACTTC.

This clone was recorded a few times. J is TRBJ2-5 and V is TRBV15; the match to TRBD2 covers 15 bases. This CDR3 is built from 19 residues. CDR1 and CDR2 from the germline V gene are LNHNV and YYDKDF (reference sequence). V shed 1 base and J 3 bases; nucleotides not matched to a gene: 9. The chain's CDR3 is CATSRGGTSGRPSKETQYF. The CDR3 DNA reads TGTGCCACCAGCAGAGGCGGGACTAGCGGGAGGCCATCTAAAGAGACCCAGTACTTC.

V and J are TRBV6-5 and TRBJ1-2, with D unclear. From germline, CDR1 is MNHEY and CDR2 SVGAGI. CDR3 length equals 16 residues. V was shortened by 0 bases and J by 1 base, with 12 bases between the two germline ends. CDR3 DNA sequence: TGTGCCAGCAGTTACTCGAGAACGGGAGGTAACTATGGCTACACCTTC. This translates into CASSYSRTGGNYGYTF.

The gene calls are TRBV25-1 and TRBJ2-7; no firm D call. V gave up 3 bases and J gave up 3 bases, with 9 bases separating them. The CDR3 totals 13 residues. CDR1 and CDR2 (germline): MGHDK, SYGVNS. The CDR3 loop reads CASSDFGRYEQYF. Here the CDR3 DNA reads TGTGCCAGCAGTGATTTTGGACGCTACGAGCAGTACTTC.

With respect to this clone: This sample includes further DNA sequences coding for the same CDR3. The chain couples TRBV9 to TRBJ2-1; D is undetermined. CDR1 and CDR2 (germline): SGDLS, YYNGEE. Trimming shortened V by 4 bases and J by 0 bases, and 11 bases separated the two germline ends. The CDR3 is 15 residues long. CDR3 bases: TGTGCCAGCAGCCCTTCTTTGAGCTCCTACAATGAGCAGTTCTTC. Translation gives CASSPSLSSYNEQFF.

This chain uses TRBV7-2 with TRBJ2-7; weak D call: TRBD1 (6 bases). Trimming pared 4 bases from V and 3 bases from J, leaving 13 bases between. The CDR3 contains 14 residues. The germline CDR1 and CDR2 sequences are SGHTA and FQGNSA. The CDR3 DNA is TGTGCCAGCAGCTCATTGACAGGTTTCTACGAGCAGTACTTC. Its translation is CASSSLTGFYEQYF.

This chain links TRBV15 with TRBJ2-1; no firm D call. Per germline, CDR1 LNHNV and CDR2 YYDKDF (reference sequence). V lost 8 bases and J lost 7, with 18 bases in between. The CDR3 spans 14 residues. The CDR3 region is CATSIGASPNEQFF. For the CDR3, the DNA is TGTGCCACCTCAATCGGAGCCAGCCCGAATGAGCAGTTCTTC.

V usage is TRBV30 and J usage is TRBJ2-7, with 8 bases lining up with TRBD1. The ends lost 3 bases at V and 6 bases at J; junction bases unmatched: 16. CDR3 length: 16 residues. Germline V gene sequence: CDR1 GTSNPN, CDR2 SVGIG (reference sequence). The CDR3 loop reads CAWSLALTGANSEQYF. The CDR3 nucleotides read TGTGCCTGGAGCCTGGCCTTGACAGGGGCGAACAGCGAGCAGTACTTC.

In regard to this clone: An end of the junction differs from the germline gene, which may be a read error. Within the sample, other DNA sequences also encode this same CDR3. The chain couples TRBV6-1 to TRBJ1-5, with 7 positions matching TRBD1. The CDR3 is made up of 15 amino acids. Per the germline V gene, CDR1 is MNHNS and CDR2 is SASEGT. The DNA of the CDR3 is TGCGCCAGCAGCCGAGGACAGGCGAGCAATCAGCCCCAGCATTTT. Translated, it gives CASSRGQASNQPQHF.

The chain is built from TRBV6-6 and TRBJ1-5; D is uncertain. The CDR3 extends over 14 amino acids. V gave up 2 bases and J gave up 1 base, with 6 bases separating them. Germline V CDR1 and CDR2: MNHNY, SVGAGI (reference sequence). The CDR3 region is CASSYRDSNQPQHF. For the CDR3, the DNA is TGTGCCAGCAGTTACCGAGACAGCAATCAGCCCCAGCATTTT.

The J gene is TRBJ2-7, the V gene TRBV28; 7 bases agree with TRBD2. CDR1 and CDR2 from the germline V gene are MDHEN and SYDVKM. The V segment lost 11 bases and the J segment 4 bases; nucleotides outside the gene matches: 14. CDR3 length: 14 residues. This chain's CDR3 is CAVNPGRRPYEQYF. CDR3 DNA: TGTGCCGTTAACCCCGGGAGGCGCCCGTACGAGCAGTACTTC.

V is TRBV7-9 and J is TRBJ2-3; 11 bases line up with TRBD2. The trim removed 1 base at V and 4 bases at J, leaving 1 base unmatched. Per the germline V gene, CDR1 is SEHNR and CDR2 is FQNEAQ (reference sequence). The CDR3 is 15 amino acids. DNA for the CDR3: TGTGCCAGCAGCTTAGATAGCGGGAGGGCAGATACGCAGTATTTT. Its translation is CASSLDSGRADTQYF.

J is TRBJ1-1 and V is TRBV6-5; possible D gene TRBD1, 6 bases. The CDR3 is made up of 11 amino acids. CDR1 MNHEY and CDR2 SVGAGI come from the germline V gene. Trimming stripped 6 bases from V and 8 bases from J, with 10 bases between. CDR3 bases: TGTGCCAGCAGGGGGGGGCCCGAAGCTTTCTTT. Its protein product is CASRGGPEAFF.

CDR3 DNA: TGTGCCAGCAGCGGACTAGCCGGGGGGGCGGTTAGCTCCTACAATGAGCAGTTCTTC. Protein sequence: CASSGLAGGAVSSYNEQFF. J is TRBJ2-1 and V is TRBV7-9; 8 bases align to TRBD2. Germline-derived CDR1 and CDR2 are SEHNR and FQNEAQ (reference sequence). CDR3 size: 19 residues. J was trimmed by 0 bases and V by 5 bases; bases with no gene match: 15.

This sequence joins TRBV20-1 and TRBJ1-1; a weak D match, TRBD1 (5 bases). CDR1 is DFQATT and CDR2 is SNEGSKA in the germline V gene (reference sequence). With 5 bases removed from V and 6 bases from J, the gap between germline ends came to 10 bases. The CDR3 has 11 residues. Here the CDR3 reads CSAGGVAEAFF. CDR3 nucleotides: TGCAGTGCTGGGGGGGTGGCTGAAGCTTTCTTT.